This T cell receptor beta chain was retrieved from a study of cytomegalovirus exposure and HLA in healthy donors. In the study overall: Earlier results showed approximately 110 million unique TCR beta sequences derived from approximately 170 million T cells. The study's findings and limits: Among donors in an Asian-associated ancestry cluster, a later analysis reportedly found fewer N-insertions than the roughly 670-donor mean.

CDR1 is MGHRA and CDR2 is YSYEKL in the germline V gene. Trimming pared 5 bases from V and 6 bases from J, leaving 24 bases between. The CDR3 is 17 residues long. A word on this clone: What it recognizes is unknown.

This PCR relied on a set of 60 Vbeta primers and 13 Jbeta primers. Data came from immunoSEQ multiplex PCR; TCRdb stores just in-frame clones and leaves some out. Of 150,000 to 200,000 clones listed, more than 65% are singletons. This receptor was identified in a man between 18 and 29 years old in good health and CMV-seropositive. Sequenced sample: PBMCs. The chain has TRBV4-1 and TRBJ2-3, with TRBD1 as a possible D gene (5 bases). In nucleotides, the CDR3 is TGCGCCAGCAGCAGTCAGGGTCGGGCCCAAGGGGTCGATACGCAGTATTTT. Translating gives CASSSQGRAQGVDTQYF.